This is a list of T cell receptor beta chains from one sample in a study of cytomegalovirus exposure and HLA in healthy donors. Sequencing was performed with immunoSEQ multiplex PCR; in TCRdb, only in-frame clones are kept and a portion is missing. This sample yields approximately 40,000 clones, of which approximately 80% are seen a single time; about 10% belongs to the top ten. The source material was PBMCs. Every receptor here comes from a woman aged 18-29 years in good health and CMV-seropositive. Both conserved end residues are part of each CDR3. A D gene is named only where the DNA matches it firmly.

V gene	D gene	J gene	CDR3 DNA	CDR3 protein
TRBV6-5	TRBD1	TRBJ2-3	TGTGCCGCCTGGACAGGGACAGATACGCAGTATTTT	CAAWTGTDTQYF
TRBV10-3	TRBD2	TRBJ2-3	TGTGCCATCAGTGAAGGAGCGGGAGGGGACACAGATACGCAGTATTTT	CAISEGAGGDTDTQYF
TRBV6-1	TRBD2	TRBJ2-3	TGTGCCAGCAGTGAAGCGCAGGGACTAGCGGGAGGGTGGGGCACAGATACGCAGTATTTT	CASSEAQGLAGGWGTDTQYF
TRBV19	NA	TRBJ1-1	TGTGCCAGTACCCCCCGACAGGTTAACACTGAAGCTTTCTTT	CASTPRQVNTEAFF
TRBV7-9	TRBD1	TRBJ1-2	TGTGCCAGCAGCTTAGCGGACAGGGGGGGGTATGGCTACACCTTC	CASSLADRGGYGYTF
TRBV4-3	NA	TRBJ2-6	TGCGCCAGCAGCCCCTCGCTCAGCAGGGGCAACGTCCTGACTTTC	CASSPSLSRGNVLTF
TRBV7-2	NA	TRBJ1-1	TGTGCCAGCAGCTCAATCGGGTACACTGAAGCTTTCTTT	CASSSIGYTEAFF
TRBV15	TRBD1	TRBJ1-6	TGTGCCACCGGGACAGGCCAAAATAATTCACCCCTCCACTTT	CATGTGQNNSPLHF
TRBV5-6	NA	TRBJ2-6	TGTGCCAGCAGCTTGGTTAGCTCTGGGGCCAACGTCCTGACTTTC	CASSLVSSGANVLTF
TRBV7-9	TRBD2	TRBJ2-7	TGTGCCAGCAGCTTAGGCCTAGCGGGAGCACACGAGCAGTACTTC	CASSLGLAGAHEQYF
TRBV28	TRBD1	TRBJ2-5	TGTGCCAGCAGTTTAGAACAGGGGGCTGGCGAGACCCAGTACTTC	CASSLEQGAGETQYF
TRBV27	NA	TRBJ1-1	TGTGCCAGCAGTTTAGGTCAGCGCACTGAAGCTTTCTTT	CASSLGQRTEAFF
TRBV27	TRBD1	TRBJ2-7	TGTGCCAGCAAACTACAGGGGACCGCCGACCCACGGCTCGAGCAGTACTTC	CASKLQGTADPRLEQYF
TRBV19	NA	TRBJ1-2	TGTGCCAGTAGTGGAGTATACTATGGCTACACCTTC	CASSGVYYGYTF
TRBV19	TRBD1	TRBJ1-2	TGTGCCAGTAGTATTGGACAGGGGGCTCACTATGGCTACACCTTC	CASSIGQGAHYGYTF
TRBV7-2	NA	TRBJ2-7	TGTGCCAGCAGCTTAGGGACTGTAACTTTC	CASSLGTVTF
TRBV18	NA	TRBJ2-2	TGTGCCAGCTCACCATTCCCGAACTCCGGGGAGCTGTTTTTT	CASSPFPNSGELFF
TRBV7-8	NA	TRBJ2-5	TGTGCCAGCAGCTTCTCAGGGGAAGAGACCCAGTACTTC	CASSFSGEETQYF
TRBV10-3	NA	TRBJ2-3	TGTGCCATCAGCTCCGGGACTGGTGACACAGATACGCAGTATTTT	CAISSGTGDTDTQYF
TRBV6-6	TRBD1	TRBJ1-5	TGTGCCAGCAGTTACTTGGCAGGGGGCGAGGGTCAGCCCCAGCATTTT	CASSYLAGGEGQPQHF
TRBV27	NA	TRBJ2-7	TGTGCCAGCAGTCTCGGGATTTTCTACGAGCAGTACTTC	CASSLGIFYEQYF
TRBV27	TRBD2	TRBJ2-2	TGTGCCAGCAGTCCCCAGACTAGCCCCACCGGGGAGCTGTTTTTT	CASSPQTSPTGELFF
TRBV27	TRBD2	TRBJ2-2	TGTGCCAGCAGTTCCTTAGCGGGGGGGCTCACCGGGGAGCTGTTTTTT	CASSSLAGGLTGELFF
TRBV27	TRBD2	TRBJ2-7	TGTGCCAGCAGTTTAATTGCCCCACTAGCGGGAGTCCCCACGGGCGGCGAGCAGTACTTC	CASSLIAPLAGVPTGGEQYF
TRBV7-2	TRBD2	TRBJ2-2	TGTGCCAGCAGCCAGCGGGGGGGCCGTCACGGGGAGCTGTTTTTT	CASSQRGGRHGELFF
TRBV29-1	NA	TRBJ1-2	TGCAGCGTTATCGACAGTTATGGCTACACCTTC	CSVIDSYGYTF
TRBV27	TRBD2	TRBJ2-7	TGTGCCAGCAGTCATGGGACTAGCGGGAGAGGGGCCTACGAGCAGTACTTC	CASSHGTSGRGAYEQYF
TRBV2	TRBD2	TRBJ2-5	TGTGCCAGCAGTGAAGGAAAGCTAGCGGGGGGACAAGAGACCCAGTACTTC	CASSEGKLAGGQETQYF